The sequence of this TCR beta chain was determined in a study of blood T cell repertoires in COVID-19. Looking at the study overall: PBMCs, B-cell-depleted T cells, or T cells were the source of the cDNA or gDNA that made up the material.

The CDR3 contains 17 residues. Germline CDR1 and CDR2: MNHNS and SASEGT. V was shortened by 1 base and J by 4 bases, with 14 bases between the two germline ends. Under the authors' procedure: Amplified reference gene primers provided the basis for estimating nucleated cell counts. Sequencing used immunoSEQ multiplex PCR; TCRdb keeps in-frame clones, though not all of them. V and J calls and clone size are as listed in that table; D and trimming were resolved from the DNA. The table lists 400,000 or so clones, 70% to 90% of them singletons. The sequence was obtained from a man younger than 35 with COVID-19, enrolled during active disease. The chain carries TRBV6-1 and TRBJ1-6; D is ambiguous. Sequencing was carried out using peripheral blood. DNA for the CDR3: TGTGCCAGCAGTGAAGTTCGCCCCTCGGGGTATAATTCACCCCTCCACTTT. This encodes CASSEVRPSGYNSPLHF.